Shown below are 21 T cell receptor beta chains from a single sample sequenced in a study of shared clonotypes between healthy human individuals (TCRdb year 2020). Preparation of the library involved the immunoSEQ multiplex PCR assay. TCRdb provides this immuneACCESS table in a form limited to in-frame rearrangements. Some clones are lacking; in checked studies, under half of them reflect an unresolved V gene, and why the rest are absent is not known. Recorded for this sample are around 1,100,000 clones; about 72% of them occurred a single time. The ten biggest clones cover approximately 0.9% of the sample. What was sequenced was memory CD4+ T cells from PBMCs. Explained via the paper, the cell subset or site label denotes: CD45RA-negative fraction. All receptors derive from a man aged 18 to 29 in good health. Some clones in this sample may be carry-over from other donors' samples.

This clone occurred a few times. The sample contains more than one DNA sequence encoding this CDR3. This chain links TRBV5-1 with TRBJ2-1, with 10 bases aligning to TRBD2. Germline V gene lookup returns CDR1 SGHRS and CDR2 YFSETQ. This CDR3 has 15 residues. V dropped 1 base and J dropped 4; count of bases not matched to a gene: 2. CDR3 DNA: TGCGCCAGCAGCTTGCTAGCGGGAGCTTACAATGAGCAGTTCTTC. It translates to CASSLLAGAYNEQFF. The variable domain in full, with the rest retrieved from reference TRBV5-1 and TRBJ2-1, is KAGVTQTPRYLIKTRGQQVTLSCSPISGHRSVSWYQQTPGQGLQFLFEYFSETQRNKGNFPGRFSGRQFSNSRSEMNVSTLELGDSALYLCASSLLAGAYNEQFFGPGTRLTVL.

To note about this clone: A clone one base away is much larger, so this may be a read error. This sample also contains other DNA sequences that code for the same CDR3. The chain carries TRBV28 and TRBJ2-3; 9 nucleotides align to TRBD2. CDR1 and CDR2 (germline): MDHEN, SYDVKM. The CDR3 runs to 14 residues. V lost 5 bases, J lost 2 bases, and 2 bases stayed unmatched. In DNA, the CDR3 is TGTGCCAGCAGTCTAGCGGGATCCACAGATACGCAGTATTTT. Encoded protein: CASSLAGSTDTQYF.

The chain links TRBV5-1 to TRBJ2-7; tentatively, D is TRBD1 (5 bases). The CDR3 covers 15 residues. Germline values: CDR1 SGHRS, CDR2 YFSETQ. V lost 0 bases and J 1 base, leaving 11 bases between the germline ends. CDR3 sequence (DNA): TGCGCCAGCAGCTTGGGACAGACGGCTTCCTACGAGCAGTACTTC. Its translation: CASSLGQTASYEQYF.

A remark on this clone: Within the sample, other DNA sequences also encode this same CDR3. This chain connects TRBV6-1 to TRBJ1-2, with D tentatively TRBD1 (6 bases). CDR3 length equals 14 residues. The V and J ends lost 3 bases and 5 bases respectively, with 13 bases between them. Germline CDR1 is MNHNS and CDR2 is SASEGT. CDR3 protein: CASSEGGEIYGYTF. The CDR3 nucleotides read TGTGCCAGCAGTGAGGGGGGCGAAATTTATGGCTACACCTTC.

Points on this clone: Other DNA sequences in this specimen translate into the identical CDR3. The rearrangement uses TRBV28 and TRBJ1-2, with a possible D match to TRBD1 (6 bases). V was trimmed by 5 bases and J by 8 bases, leaving 15 bases between them. Germline V lookup: CDR1 MDHEN, CDR2 SYDVKM. There are 13 residues in the CDR3. The CDR3 DNA follows: TGTGCCAGCAGTCCTGGGGGGGCGCGAGGCTACACCTTC. Its protein product is CASSPGGARGYTF.

The rearrangement uses TRBV7-2 and TRBJ1-5; no clear D. CDR3 length equals 13 residues. The germline V gene encodes CDR1 SGHTA and CDR2 FQGNSA. V gave up 6 bases and J gave up 3 bases, with 9 bases separating them. CDR3 in amino acids: CASSGRYNQPQHF. The DNA for the CDR3 is TGTGCCAGCAGTGGACGTTACAATCAGCCCCAGCATTTT.

With regard to this clone: A read error may produce the germline difference seen at one junction end. The rearrangement uses TRBV7-2 and TRBJ1-1; D not resolved. The CDR3 has 11 residues. Germline-derived CDR1 and CDR2 are SGHTA and FQGNSA. CDR3 in amino acids: CASSYDTEAFF. CDR3 in DNA: TGCGCCAGCAGCTACGACACTGAAGCTTTCTTT.

The chain recombines TRBV6-1 with TRBJ2-3; 12 bases align to TRBD2. V shed 3 bases, J shed 3 bases, and the junction held 4 bases outside the gene matches. This CDR3 has 16 amino acids. The germline CDR1 and CDR2 sequences are MNHNS and SASEGT. The CDR3 is CASSDGLAGLTDTQYF. CDR3 DNA sequence: TGTGCCAGCAGTGATGGACTAGCGGGATTGACAGATACGCAGTATTTT.

V is TRBV5-6 and J is TRBJ1-2; D not certain. Germline CDR1 reads SGHDT; CDR2 reads YYEEEE. The V and J ends lost 4 bases and 7 bases respectively, with 14 bases between them. The CDR3 is 13 amino acids. Here the CDR3 reads CASSHVGESGYTF. CDR3 nucleotides: TGTGCCAGCAGCCACGTCGGGGAGTCTGGCTACACCTTC. Drawing the rest from reference TRBV5-6 and TRBJ1-2, the complete variable domain is DAGVTQSPTHLIKTRGQQVTLRCSPKSGHDTVSWYQQALGQGPQFIFQYYEEEERQRGNFPDRFSGHQFPNYSSELNVNALLLGDSALYLCASSHVGESGYTFGSGTRLTVV.

With regard to this clone: This specimen includes other DNA sequences encoding the same CDR3. The rearrangement links TRBV18 to TRBJ1-1; TRBD1 is a possible D gene (5 bases). The length of the CDR3 is 14 residues. Looked up from germline, CDR1 is KGHSH and CDR2 is LQKENI. Trimming removed 3 bases from V and 1 base from J, with 9 bases in between. Written as DNA, the CDR3 is TGTGCCAGCTCACCCCGGGACGGGAACACTGAAGCTTTCTTT. It is translated as CASSPRDGNTEAFF. Full variable domain (rest looked up from reference TRBV18 and TRBJ1-1): NAGVMQNPRHLVRRRGQEARLRCSPMKGHSHVYWYRQLPEEGLKFMVYLQKENIIDESGMPKERFSAEFPKEGPSILRIQQVVRGDSAAYFCASSPRDGNTEAFFGQGTRLTVV.

This sequence joins TRBV7-2 and TRBJ2-1; maybe TRBD1 (5 bases). Looked up from germline, CDR1 is SGHTA and CDR2 is FQGNSA. The CDR3 length is 13 residues. Trimming took 1 base from V and 6 from J, leaving 7 bases between them. The CDR3 bases are TGTGCCAGCAGCTTAGACAGGTCCAATGAGCAGTTCTTC. Amino acid sequence: CASSLDRSNEQFF.

The CDR3 reads CASSFSRPEKLFF. The CDR3 DNA reads as TGCGCCAGCAGCTTCAGCAGGCCGGAAAAACTGTTTTTT. V is TRBV5-1 and J is TRBJ1-4; D is unclear. V dropped 2 bases and J dropped 8 bases, with 10 bases sitting between them. The CDR3 sequence is 13 residues long. From germline, CDR1 is SGHRS and CDR2 YFSETQ.

The chain has TRBV7-3 and TRBJ2-7, with a weak D call TRBD2 (6 bases). The length of the CDR3 is 14 residues. Trimming left V 8 bases short and J 2 bases short, with 16 bases between. CDR1 is SGHTA and CDR2 is FQGTGA in the germline V gene. For the CDR3, the DNA is TGTGCCAGCTCTTTGGCGGGAAAAACCTACGAGCAGTACTTC. Its protein is CASSLAGKTYEQYF.

The CDR3 reads CSVYTTPGYTF. The DNA for the CDR3 is TGCAGCGTTTATACGACACCTGGCTACACCTTC. The chain combines TRBV29-1 with TRBJ1-2, with unresolved D. V was cut by 5 bases and J by 7 bases, with 11 bases left in between. Germline V CDR1 and CDR2: SQVTM, ANQGSEA. The CDR3 is 11 amino acids. Combining the CDR3 with reference TRBV29-1 and TRBJ1-2 gives the whole variable domain SAVISQKPSRDICQRGTSLTIQCQVDSQVTMMFWYRQQPGQSLTLIATANQGSEATYESGFVIDKFPISRPNLTFSTLTVSNMSPEDSSIYLCSVYTTPGYTFGSGTRLTVV.

The chain is built from TRBV6-1 and TRBJ2-7; no clear D gene. CDR1 is MNHNS, CDR2 SASEGT, per germline. The CDR3 extends over 13 amino acids. Trimming took 9 bases from V and 2 from J, leaving 14 bases between them. CDR3 protein: CASVPRPPYEQYF. The CDR3 DNA reads as TGTGCCAGTGTTCCGCGCCCCCCCTACGAGCAGTACTTC.

V usage is TRBV27 and J usage is TRBJ1-2; 7 bases match TRBD1. Germline assignment: CDR1 MNHEY and CDR2 SMNVEV (reference sequence). CDR3 length: 15 residues. V dropped 2 bases and J dropped 0; count of bases not matched to a gene: 3. For the CDR3, the DNA is TGTGCCAGCAGTTTACTGCAGGGGGCTAACTATGGCTACACCTTC. This sequence encodes CASSLLQGANYGYTF.

The CDR3 is CAWSLPGLSGSPYEQYF. In DNA form, the CDR3 reads TGTGCCTGGAGTCTACCGGGGTTGTCAGGGAGTCCCTACGAGCAGTACTTC. The gene calls are TRBV30 and TRBJ2-7, with D perhaps matching TRBD1 or TRBD2 (5 bases each). Germline V gives CDR1 GTSNPN, CDR2 SVGIG (reference sequence). The CDR3 consists of 17 residues. V was pared by 2 bases and J by 2 bases, with 22 bases between.

There are a few counts of this clone. The CDR3 loop is CASSTSSGRFRDTQYF. Here the CDR3 DNA reads TGTGCCAGCAGCACATCTAGCGGGAGGTTTAGGGATACGCAGTATTTT. V is TRBV13 and J is TRBJ2-3; 11 bases line up with TRBD2. J lost 6 bases, V lost 5 bases, and 10 bases had no gene match. This CDR3 region has 16 residues. CDR1 and CDR2 from the germline V gene are PRHDT and FYEKMQ (reference sequence).

The sample holds a few counts of this clone. The chain has TRBV5-1 and TRBJ2-2; D tentatively reads TRBD1 or TRBD2 (6 bases each). V lost 0 bases, J lost 7 bases, and 16 bases lay in between. The CDR3 runs to 16 residues. The V gene's germline CDR1 is SGHRS and CDR2 YFSETQ. In nucleotides, the CDR3 is TGCGCCAGCAGCTTGGGAATTTCGGGGGCGAGCGGGGAGCTGTTTTTT. Translating gives CASSLGISGASGELFF.

This clone was recorded at least ten times. The chain is built from TRBV10-3 and TRBJ2-7; possible D gene TRBD1, 6 bases. There are 14 residues in the CDR3. Trimming left V 3 bases short and J 1 base short, with 10 bases between. Germline loops: CDR1 ENHRY, CDR2 SYGVKD. CDR3 residues: CAISEGGWSYEQYF. The DNA for the CDR3 is TGTGCCATCAGTGAAGGGGGATGGTCCTACGAGCAGTACTTC.

The J gene is TRBJ2-7, the V gene TRBV9, with D perhaps matching TRBD2 (5 bases). CDR3 length: 14 residues. Per germline, CDR1 SGDLS and CDR2 YYNGEE. V shed 0 bases and J shed 0 bases, with 7 bases lying between them. The CDR3 region is CASSVGGLSYEQYF. As DNA, the CDR3 is TGTGCCAGCAGCGTAGGAGGGCTCTCCTACGAGCAGTACTTC.